This T cell receptor (delta chain) derives from a study of Vδ1+ human thymocytes. Study-level findings and limits: In the thymus, TRG and TRD repertoires looked highly polyclonal with Gaussian CDR3 lengths. Donors shared many TRG clonotypes but few TRD clonotypes.

After alphabeta T cell depletion, CD3+ Vdelta1+ Vdelta2- thymocytes were sorted. Vdelta1+ thymocyte sorts reached between about 96% and 99.6% purity. In its sample, this clone was seen a few times. What it binds is unknown. Sequences come from RNA converted to cDNA by reverse transcription. The CDR3 regions were amplified by multiplex PCR from V-gene primers to a constant-region primer. TCRdb reanalyzed the multiplex PCR reads using CATT. The sample shows 70,000 or so delta-chain clones, 30% to 40% of them seen only once. This CDR3 is 16 amino acids long. Between the trimmed V and J ends, which lost 5 bases and 4 bases, there was a span of 20 bases. CDR1 and CDR2 from the germline V gene are TSWWSYY and QGS.

The clonotype was recovered from a boy in the first two years of life who had congenital heart surgery. V and J are TRDV1 and TRDJ1, with D perhaps matching TRDD2 (5 bases). The sequenced sample was Vdelta1+ gamma-delta thymocytes from the thymus. Subset denoted: FACS-sorted CD3+ TCRalphabeta- TCRVdelta1+ TCRVdelta2- thymocytes. Here the CDR3 DNA reads TGTGCTCTTGGGTTCCATTTCCTCGCAAGTAGCGATAAACTCATCTTT. This translates into CALGFHFLASSDKLIF.